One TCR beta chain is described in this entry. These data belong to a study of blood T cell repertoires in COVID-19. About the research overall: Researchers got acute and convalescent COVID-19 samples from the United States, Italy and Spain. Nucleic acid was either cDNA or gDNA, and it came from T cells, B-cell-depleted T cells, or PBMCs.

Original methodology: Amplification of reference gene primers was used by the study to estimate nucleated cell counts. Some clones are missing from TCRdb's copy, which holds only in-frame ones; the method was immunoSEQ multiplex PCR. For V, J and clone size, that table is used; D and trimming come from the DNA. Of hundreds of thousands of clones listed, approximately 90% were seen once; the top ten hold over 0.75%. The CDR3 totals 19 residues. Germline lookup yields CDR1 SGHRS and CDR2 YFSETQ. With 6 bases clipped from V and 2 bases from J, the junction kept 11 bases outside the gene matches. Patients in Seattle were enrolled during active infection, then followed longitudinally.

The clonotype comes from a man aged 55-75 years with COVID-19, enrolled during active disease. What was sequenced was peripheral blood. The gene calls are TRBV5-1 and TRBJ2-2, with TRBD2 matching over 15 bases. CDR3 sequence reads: CASTRTGTSGGTNTGELFF. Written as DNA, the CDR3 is TGCGCCAGCACTAGAACCGGGACTAGCGGGGGGACCAACACCGGGGAGCTGTTTTTT.